Included here is one T cell receptor (beta chain) sequence, with context. This entry comes from a study of blood T cell repertoires in COVID-19. The study recruited people aged roughly 18 to 95 years across roughly 25 US areas. The CDR3 runs 16 residues. Germline loops: CDR1 SGHVS, CDR2 FQNEAQ. V was trimmed by 0 bases and J by 3 bases, leaving 14 bases between them. The table came from immunoSEQ multiplex PCR; TCRdb's copy has only in-frame clones and leaves some out. The sample includes 150,000 to 200,000 clones, over 75% of them seen just once. V is TRBV7-8 and J is TRBJ1-1; the D is unclear. The sample comprised PBMCs or T cells enriched from blood (not recorded which). The receptor's source is a woman aged 45 to 65 who had recovered from COVID-19. The CDR3 loop reads CASSLAVLGRDTEAFF. As DNA, the CDR3 is TGTGCCAGCAGCTTAGCAGTTTTAGGGAGGGACACTGAAGCTTTCTTT.